These T cell receptor beta chains were read from a single sample in a study of blood T cell repertoires in COVID-19. TCRdb keeps only in-frame clones here, not all; method: immunoSEQ multiplex PCR. The sample lists more than 90,000 clones, 70% to 90% occurring once. The sample consisted of peripheral blood. These receptors all stem from a man in his sixties with acute or convalescent COVID-19. The CDR3 runs from the conserved cysteine through the conserved F or W. D genes are given only for firm matches. For some rows the clone size is stated as once, few or many, or as a class when expanded; others skip it.

>14|TRBJ2-5|TRBD1|TRBV5-8|.
TGTGCCAGCAGCTCTACAGGGGAAGGAGAGACCCAGTACTTC
CASSSTGEGETQYF
>14|TRBJ1-2|TRBD1|TRBV11-2|.
TGTGCCAGCAGCCCCACGACAGGGGAGTATGGCTACACCTTC
CASSPTTGEYGYTF
>12|TRBJ2-3|.|TRBV12-3/TRBV12-4|once
TGTGCCAGCGGACCTAGCGCTGCGGCGCAGTATTTT
CASGPSAAAQYF
>15|TRBJ2-7|TRBD1|TRBV6-5|.
TGTGCCAGCAGACCCGACAGGGGGCCGACCTACGAGCAGTACTTC
CASRPDRGPTYEQYF
>12|TRBJ2-2|.|TRBV1|.
TGCACCAGCAGGGAGGACCCCGGGGAGCTGTTTTTT
CTSREDPGELFF
>13|TRBJ1-1|TRBD1|TRBV6-5|once
TGTGCCAGCAGTCAACAGGGGGGAGGTTTGGCATTTTTT
CASSQQGGGLAFF
>13|TRBJ1-2|TRBD1|TRBV3-1/TRBV3-2|.
TGTGCCAGCAGCCAAAACAGGGGACACGGCTACACCTTC
CASSQNRGHGYTF
>14|TRBJ1-4|.|TRBV19|.
TGTGCCAGTACCGACGGCGGGACCGATGAAAAACTGTTTTTT
CASTDGGTDEKLFF
>14|TRBJ1-6|TRBD1|TRBV2|.
TGTGCCAGCAGTTTTGGACAGGAGAATTCACCCCTCCACTTT
CASSFGQENSPLHF
>15|TRBJ1-1|.|TRBV30|.
TGTGCCTGCTTCGGGAGAGTTCGGGTAAGCACTGAAGCTTTCTTT
CACFGRVRVSTEAFF
>13|TRBJ1-2|.|TRBV7-2|.
TGTGCCAGCAGCTTAAGACAGGTGGCTGGCTACACCTTC
CASSLRQVAGYTF
>15|TRBJ1-6|.|TRBV3-1/TRBV3-2|.
TGTGCCAGCAGCGCCCCGGGACAAAGGAATTCACCCCTCCACTTT
CASSAPGQRNSPLHF
>18|TRBJ2-1|.|TRBV4-2|.
TGTGCCAGCAGCCAAGAAGAAGGGGCCGGGCCCTCCTACAATGAGCAGTTCTTC
CASSQEEGAGPSYNEQFF
>14|TRBJ2-2|.|TRBV24-1|few
TGTGCCACCAGTGATTTGACCCAGTCCGGGGAGCTGTTTTTT
CATSDLTQSGELFF
>16|TRBJ2-7|TRBD1|TRBV11-3|.
TGTGCCAGCAGCGAGCCCCGGACAGGGGGCAGGTACGAGCAGTACTTC
CASSEPRTGGRYEQYF
>15|TRBJ1-2|.|TRBV7-2|.
TGTGCCAGCAGCTTAGAAAAGCGGCCAACTGGAGGCTACACCTTC
CASSLEKRPTGGYTF
>15|TRBJ1-6|TRBD1|TRBV6-5|.
TGTGCCAGCAGGCCGACCTGGACAGGGAATTCACCCCTCCACTTT
CASRPTWTGNSPLHF
>15|TRBJ2-1|.|TRBV4-3|.
TGCGCCAGCAGCCAAGGCAGGGCATCTTACAATGAGCAGTTCTTC
CASSQGRASYNEQFF
>16|TRBJ1-2|.|TRBV24-1|.
TGTGCCACCAGTGATTTGCCTGGCCAGGGTAGCTATGGCTACACCTTC
CATSDLPGQGSYGYTF
>14|TRBJ2-5|.|TRBV19|.
TGTGCCAGTAGTAACCGGCAGACAGTGGAGACCCAGTACTTC
CASSNRQTVETQYF
>15|TRBJ2-3|.|TRBV6-5|.
TGTGCCAGCAGCCTCAACGGGGTAGGGCCAGATACGCAGTATTTT
CASSLNGVGPDTQYF
>13|TRBJ2-1|.|TRBV4-1|many
TGCGCCAGCAGCCAAGATCTGCGTTATGAGCAGTTCTTC
CASSQDLRYEQFF
>14|TRBJ2-3|.|TRBV7-9|.
TGTGCCAGCAGCTTAGTCGCGGGGTTGGATACGCAGTATTTT
CASSLVAGLDTQYF
>15|TRBJ2-5|TRBD1|TRBV24-1|.
TGTGCCACCAGTGACAGGGACAGGGGAGGAGAGACCCAGTACTTC
CATSDRDRGGETQYF
>14|TRBJ1-2|TRBD1|TRBV6-5|.
TGTGCCAGCACCAAAACCGGGACAGGGGGGGGCTACACCTTC
CASTKTGTGGGYTF
>15|TRBJ2-5|TRBD2|TRBV7-2|.
TGTGCCAGCAGCTTGAACGCGGGAGGACAAGAGACCCAGTACTTC
CASSLNAGGQETQYF
>18|TRBJ2-3|TRBD2|TRBV5-5|.
TGTGCCAGCAGCTTGTGGGGGGGACTAGCGGGACGCACAGATACGCAGTATTTT
CASSLWGGLAGRTDTQYF
>11|TRBJ2-3|.|TRBV7-2|.
TGTGCCACCCAGGGAACAGATACGCAGTATTTT
CATQGTDTQYF
>15|TRBJ1-6|.|TRBV3-1/TRBV3-2|few
TGTGCCAGCAGCCAAATGGGGCAGGGTGGTTCACCCCTCCACTTT
CASSQMGQGGSPLHF
>13|TRBJ1-2|TRBD1|TRBV5-1|.
TGCGCCAGCAGCTTGACAGGGGAGGCTGGCTACACCTTC
CASSLTGEAGYTF
>16|TRBJ1-5|.|TRBV15|.
TGTGCCACCAGCAGAGATAGGGGCAGGGGCAATCAGCCCCAGCATTTT
CATSRDRGRGNQPQHF
>13|TRBJ1-2|.|TRBV12-3/TRBV12-4|.
TGTGCCAGCAGTTTAGGGACACCCGTCCACTACACCTTC
CASSLGTPVHYTF
>14|TRBJ1-2|.|TRBV21-1|.
TGTGCCAGCAGCAAACCCGGGACAAGGGATGGCTACACCTTC
CASSKPGTRDGYTF
>15|TRBJ1-2|TRBD1|TRBV5-1|.
TGCGCCAGCAGCTTGGCCGGGACAGGGGGAGAGGGCTACACCTTC
CASSLAGTGGEGYTF
>15|TRBJ2-7|TRBD1|TRBV6-6|.
TGTGCCAGCGGGGACAGGGGGTGGACTTCCTACGAGCAGTACTTC
CASGDRGWTSYEQYF
>15|TRBJ1-1|.|TRBV28|.
TGTGCCAGCAGTTTACCCTCCGGGGGTAACACTGAAGCTTTCTTT
CASSLPSGGNTEAFF
>12|TRBJ1-1|.|TRBV29-1|.
TGCAGCGTTAGCACCATGAACACTGAAGCTTTCTTT
CSVSTMNTEAFF
>17|TRBJ2-1|TRBD2|TRBV19|.
TGTGCCAGTAGTATAGATGGGACTAGCGGAACTTACAATGAGCAGTTCTTC
CASSIDGTSGTYNEQFF
>15|TRBJ1-1|.|TRBV11-2|.
TGTGCCAGCAGCTTAGTCCAAGCCAGGAGGACTGAAGCTTTCTTT
CASSLVQARRTEAFF
>14|TRBJ1-2|.|TRBV19|.
TGTGCCAGTAGTATAGATCGTCCCGGGGATGGCTACACCTTC
CASSIDRPGDGYTF
>11|TRBJ1-1|.|TRBV20-1|.
TGCAGTGCTCGGAGAACTTTTGAAGCTTTCTTT
CSARRTFEAFF
>14|TRBJ2-1|TRBD2|TRBV19|few
TGTGCCAGTAGTAACGTAGTAGCGGGTAGGGAGCAGTTCTTC
CASSNVVAGREQFF
>14|TRBJ2-7|.|TRBV5-4|.
TGTGCCAGCAGCTTGGACAGGCGCTCCTACGAGCAGTACTTC
CASSLDRRSYEQYF
>14|TRBJ1-1|TRBD1|TRBV5-1|.
TGCGCCAGCAGCTCGGGACAGCCCGGAACTGAAGCTTTCTTT
CASSSGQPGTEAFF
>13|TRBJ1-2|.|TRBV6-5|.
TGTGCCGGAACAGAGAATTCTAACTATGGCTACACCTTC
CAGTENSNYGYTF